The TCR beta chain under discussion was sequenced for a study of cytomegalovirus exposure and HLA in healthy donors. 60 Vbeta and 13 Jbeta primers were used in PCR. Sequenced by immunoSEQ multiplex PCR; TCRdb stores in-frame clones only, minus some. This sample yields about 240,000 clones, of which just under 80% are seen a single time; around 0.44% belongs to the top ten. Sequencing was performed on PBMCs. This clonotype was obtained from a boy aged 5-17 years in good health and CMV-seronegative.

The CDR3, as DNA: TGTGCCAGCAGTGGGCTAGCGGGGGGGGCAGAGACCCAGTACTTC. Translated, it gives CASSGLAGGAETQYF. The rearrangement joins TRBV6-1 to TRBJ2-5, with 12 nucleotides matching TRBD2. J gave up 4 bases and V 4 bases, and 4 bases lay outside the gene matches. CDR1 is MNHNS, CDR2 SASEGT, per germline. CDR3 length: 15 amino acids.